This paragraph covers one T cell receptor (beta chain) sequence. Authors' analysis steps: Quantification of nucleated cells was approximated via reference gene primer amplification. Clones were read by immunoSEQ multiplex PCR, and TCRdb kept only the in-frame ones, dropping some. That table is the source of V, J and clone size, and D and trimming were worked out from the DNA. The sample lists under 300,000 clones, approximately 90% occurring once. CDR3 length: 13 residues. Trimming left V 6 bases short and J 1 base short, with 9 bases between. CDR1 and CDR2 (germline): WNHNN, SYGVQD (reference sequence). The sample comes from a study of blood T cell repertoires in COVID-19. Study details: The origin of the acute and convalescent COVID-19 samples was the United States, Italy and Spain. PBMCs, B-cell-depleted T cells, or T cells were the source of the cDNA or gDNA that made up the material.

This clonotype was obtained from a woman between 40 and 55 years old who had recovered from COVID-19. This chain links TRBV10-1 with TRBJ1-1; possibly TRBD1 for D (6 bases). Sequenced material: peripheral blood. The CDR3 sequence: CASSRTENTEAFF. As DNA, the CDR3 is TGCGCCAGCAGCAGGACAGAGAACACTGAAGCTTTCTTT.